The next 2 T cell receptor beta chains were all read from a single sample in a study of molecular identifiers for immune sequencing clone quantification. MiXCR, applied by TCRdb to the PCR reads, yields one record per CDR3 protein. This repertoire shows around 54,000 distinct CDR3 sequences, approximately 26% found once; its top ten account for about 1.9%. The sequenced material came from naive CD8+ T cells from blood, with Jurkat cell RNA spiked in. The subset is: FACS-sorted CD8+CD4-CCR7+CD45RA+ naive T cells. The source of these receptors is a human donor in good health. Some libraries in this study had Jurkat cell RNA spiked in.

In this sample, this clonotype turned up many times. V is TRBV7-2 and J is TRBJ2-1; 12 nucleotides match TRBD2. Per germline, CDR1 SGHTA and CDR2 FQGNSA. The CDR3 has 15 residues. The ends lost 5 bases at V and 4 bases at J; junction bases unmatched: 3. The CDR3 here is CASSLLAGGYNEQFF. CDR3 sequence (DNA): TGTGCCAGCAGCCTACTAGCGGGGGGTTACAATGAGCAGTTCTTC.

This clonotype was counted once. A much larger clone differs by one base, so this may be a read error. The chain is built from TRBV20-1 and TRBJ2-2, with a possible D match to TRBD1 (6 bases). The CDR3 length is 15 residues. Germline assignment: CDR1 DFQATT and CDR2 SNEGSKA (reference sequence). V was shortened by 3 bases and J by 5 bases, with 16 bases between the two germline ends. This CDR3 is CSASDNRAVTGELFF. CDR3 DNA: TGCAGTGCTAGTGATAACAGGGCGGTGACCGGGGAGCTGTTTTTT.